Shown below are 8 T cell receptor beta chains from a single sample sequenced in a study of blood T cells in healthy people across ages. A second about 7 to 11 cycle PCR used barcoded and J-beta primers. TCRdb called the 5' RACE reads again in MiXCR, with one record for every CDR3 protein. The table has more than 900,000 distinct CDR3 sequences, under 30% seen once. This sample was also put to use in a study of T cells of mothers and their children.

Specimen: blood. The source is a girl aged 2 to 10 in good health.

The V gene is TRBV6-1, the J gene TRBJ2-2; D is possibly TRBD2 (7 bases). Trimming stripped 6 bases from V and 3 bases from J, with 11 bases between. The V gene's germline CDR1 is MNHNS and CDR2 SASEGT. The CDR3 sequence is 14 residues long. CDR3 in amino acids: CASSGGPYTGELFF. The CDR3 bases are TGTGCCAGCAGCGGGGGGCCATACACCGGGGAGCTGTTTTTT.

The CDR3 here is CASSSPSSGATYEQYF. CDR3 DNA: TGTGCCAGCAGTTCCCCATCCAGCGGGGCTACCTACGAGCAGTACTTC. The chain joins TRBV6-2 or TRBV6-3 to TRBJ2-7; TRBD2 matches 7 bases. The trim removed 4 bases at V and 2 bases at J, leaving 11 bases unmatched. There are 16 residues in the CDR3. Germline V gene data show CDR1 as MNHEY and CDR2 as SVGEGT.

The V and J genes are TRBV4-1 and TRBJ2-1; 8 bases fit TRBD2. This CDR3 is built from 16 residues. Germline lookup yields CDR1 MGHRA and CDR2 YSYEKL. V lost 1 base to trimming and J lost 6 bases; unmatched junction nucleotides: 8. The DNA for the CDR3 is TGCGCCAGCAGCCAAGCAAGCGGGAGTCTTCTCAATGAGCAGTTCTTC. This encodes CASSQASGSLLNEQFF.

This clonotype was picked up one time. V is TRBV20-1 and J is TRBJ2-1; TRBD2 aligns across 16 bases. Germline values: CDR1 DFQATT, CDR2 SNEGSKA (reference sequence). The V segment lost 6 bases and the J segment 8 bases; nucleotides outside the gene matches: 13. This CDR3 is 17 amino acids long. DNA for the CDR3: TGCAGTGCCAGCGCCGGGACTAGCGGGGGGGCTGGAGATGAGCAGTTCTTC. Translated: CSASAGTSGGAGDEQFF.

CDR3 loop: CARGQELGQRQFF. Here the CDR3 DNA reads TGTGCCAGGGGGCAGGAATTAGGACAGCGGCAGTTCTTC. The chain joins TRBV2 to TRBJ2-1; tentatively, D is TRBD1 (6 bases). CDR1 is SNHLY and CDR2 is FYNNEI in the germline V gene. The length of the CDR3 is 13 residues. Deletions cut 9 bases from V and 12 bases from J, with 21 bases between.

In the case of this clonotype: The junction departs from the called germline gene at one end, perhaps through a read error. The rearrangement uses TRBV9 and TRBJ1-3, with 7 nucleotides matching TRBD1. The CDR3 consists of 16 residues. Germline CDR1 SGDLS, CDR2 YYNGEE. The CDR3 DNA reads as TGTGCCAGCAGTGTACAGGGGTCAAAAGAACGAAACATCATATATTTT. Translating gives CASSVQGSKERNIIYF.

The CDR3 here is CASSLTAGGPKETQYF. CDR3 DNA sequence: TGTGCCAGCAGTTTAACAGCGGGAGGGCCTAAAGAGACCCAGTACTTC. The chain couples TRBV7-9 to TRBJ2-5, with 10 nucleotides matching TRBD2. The CDR3 spans 16 residues. After removal of 6 bases from V and 3 bases from J, the junction contained 10 bases not matched to a gene. Germline CDR1 and CDR2: SEHNR and FQNEAQ (reference sequence).

In its sample, this clonotype was seen once. The chain links TRBV11-1 to TRBJ2-7; tentatively, D is TRBD1 (6 bases). Germline loops: CDR1 SGHAT, CDR2 FQDESV (reference sequence). Deletions cut 4 bases from V and 4 bases from J, with 20 bases between. This CDR3 contains 16 residues. This chain's CDR3 is CASSSPDSGGSYEQYF. DNA of the CDR3: TGTGCCAGCAGCTCTCCGGACAGTGGGGGTTCGTACGAGCAGTACTTC.